The 2 T cell receptor beta chains given below trace back to one sample, sequenced in a study of blood T cell repertoires in COVID-19. The table came from immunoSEQ multiplex PCR; TCRdb's copy has only in-frame clones and leaves some out. The table records 65,000 to 80,000 clones, over 80% of them present only once. The sample comprised peripheral blood. The receptor source for this set is a man aged 50 to 59 with active COVID-19.

The rearrangement joins TRBV12-3 or TRBV12-4 to TRBJ1-5; D unresolved. The CDR3 extends over 13 amino acids. V shed 6 bases and J shed 3 bases, with 9 bases lying between them. CDR3 sequence reads: CASSHRLNQPQHF. As DNA, the CDR3 is TGTGCCAGCAGCCATAGACTCAATCAGCCCCAGCATTTT.

This clone showed up just once. This chain connects TRBV6-5 to TRBJ2-1; perhaps TRBD2 as D (5 bases). Per germline, CDR1 MNHEY and CDR2 SVGAGI. Trimming stripped 5 bases from V and 8 bases from J, with 13 bases between. This CDR3 comprises 13 residues. CDR3 amino acids: CASSTQLGDEQFF. CDR3 bases: TGTGCCAGCAGTACCCAACTAGGAGATGAGCAGTTCTTC.